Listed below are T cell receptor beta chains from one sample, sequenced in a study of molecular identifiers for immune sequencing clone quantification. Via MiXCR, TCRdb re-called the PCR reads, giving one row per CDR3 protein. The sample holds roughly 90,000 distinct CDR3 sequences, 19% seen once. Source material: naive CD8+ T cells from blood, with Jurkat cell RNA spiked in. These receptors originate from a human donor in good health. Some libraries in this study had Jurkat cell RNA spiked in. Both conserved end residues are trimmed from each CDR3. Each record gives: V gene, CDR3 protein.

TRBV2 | ASSERVASSYEQY
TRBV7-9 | ASSLLQGAASYEQY
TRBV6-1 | ASSEFTAGANVLT
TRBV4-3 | ASSQDYPLGKEY
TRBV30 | AWSVRPRIGSGNTIY
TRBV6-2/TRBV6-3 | ASRMETGNTGELF
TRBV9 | ASSVAEGGTEAF
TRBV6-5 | ASSYGGPLYEQY
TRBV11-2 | ASSFSVLAGNIQY
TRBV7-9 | ASSPIDRDQETQY
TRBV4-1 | ASSQDSLQRRTDTQY
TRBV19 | ASSIAAVRENGEQF
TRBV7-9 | ASTPPVHQIAEAF
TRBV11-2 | ASSLDLGDSNQPQH
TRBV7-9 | ASSPRTGGPYNEQF
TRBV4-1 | ASSQALWATQY
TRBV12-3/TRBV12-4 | ASSQTRKGGESPLH
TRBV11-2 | ASSSRLAGGPGEGAKNIQY
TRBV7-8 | ASSLAGGESTEAF
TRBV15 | ATRDVLDTGELF
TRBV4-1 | ASSQDELGLLTDTQY
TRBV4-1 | ASSQDPSVRANEQF
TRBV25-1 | ANETSGRAASHEQY
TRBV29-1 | SDYSDEQF
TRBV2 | ASSPSGTSGYNEQF
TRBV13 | ASSLEGFSGGAYVKQY
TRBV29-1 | SVISGTGGGYT
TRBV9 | ASSVGGGSQPQH
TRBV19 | ASRRGGGPNEQF
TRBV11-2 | ASSWGVRETDTQY
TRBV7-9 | ASSFGTSGRWGTDTQY
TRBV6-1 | ATSWGGQETQY
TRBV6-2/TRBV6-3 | ASTLLTGGNTEAF